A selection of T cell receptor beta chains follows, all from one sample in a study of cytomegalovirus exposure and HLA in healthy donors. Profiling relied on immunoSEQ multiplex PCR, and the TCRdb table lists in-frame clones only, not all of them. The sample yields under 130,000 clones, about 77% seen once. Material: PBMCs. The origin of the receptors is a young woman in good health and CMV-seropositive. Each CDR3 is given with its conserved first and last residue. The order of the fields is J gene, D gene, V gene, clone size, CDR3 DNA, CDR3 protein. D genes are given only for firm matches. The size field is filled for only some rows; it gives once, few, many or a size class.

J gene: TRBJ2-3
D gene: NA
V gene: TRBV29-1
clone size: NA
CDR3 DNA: TGCAGCGGACAATCCGGGATTACGCAGTATTTT
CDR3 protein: CSGQSGITQYF

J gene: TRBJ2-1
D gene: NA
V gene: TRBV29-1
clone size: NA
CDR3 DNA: TGCAGCGCCGGGGGCGGGGGATCCTACAATGAGCAGTTCTTC
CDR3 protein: CSAGGGGSYNEQFF

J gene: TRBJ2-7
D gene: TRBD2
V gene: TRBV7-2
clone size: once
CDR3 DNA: TGTGCCAGCAGCTTAAAGGTAGCGGGGGGAAGCGAGCAGTACTTC
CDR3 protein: CASSLKVAGGSEQYF

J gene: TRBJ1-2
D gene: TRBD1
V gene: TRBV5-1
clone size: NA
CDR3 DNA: TGCGCCAGCAGCATGGGACAGGGTGAGGGCTACACCTTC
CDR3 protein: CASSMGQGEGYTF

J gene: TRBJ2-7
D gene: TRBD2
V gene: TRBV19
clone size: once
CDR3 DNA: TGTGCCAGTAGCTTAGCGGGGGAAATCGACGAGCAGTACTTC
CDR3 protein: CASSLAGEIDEQYF

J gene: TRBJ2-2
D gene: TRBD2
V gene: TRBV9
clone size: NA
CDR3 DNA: TGTGCCAGCAGCGTACGGGGGGGGGCTACCGGGGAGCTGTTTTTT
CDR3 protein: CASSVRGGATGELFF

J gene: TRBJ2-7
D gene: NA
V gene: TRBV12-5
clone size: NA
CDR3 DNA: TGTGCTAGTGGTTTGGGACAGACTCCTTCGGACGAGCAGTACTTC
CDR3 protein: CASGLGQTPSDEQYF

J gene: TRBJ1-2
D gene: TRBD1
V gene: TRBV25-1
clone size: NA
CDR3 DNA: TGTGCCAGCACCTCTAGGGACAGCCATGGCTACACCTTC
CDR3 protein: CASTSRDSHGYTF

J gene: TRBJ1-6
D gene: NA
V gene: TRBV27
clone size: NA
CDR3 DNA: TGTGCCGCGGGGGCAAGCTCCTATAATTCACCCCTCCACTTT
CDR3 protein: CAAGASSYNSPLHF

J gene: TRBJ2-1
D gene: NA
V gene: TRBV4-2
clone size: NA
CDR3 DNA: TGTGCCAGCAGCCTGACAGGTGGTAATGAGCAGTTCTTC
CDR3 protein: CASSLTGGNEQFF